This T cell receptor beta chain was sequenced for a study of breast tumors, draining lymph nodes, adjacent tissues. Findings of the study overall: Luminal-like breast cancer showed significantly higher tumor–nontumor repertoire similarity than basal-like.

Germline CDR1 is DFQATT and CDR2 is SNEGSKA (reference sequence). The germline V and J ends were trimmed by 5 bases and 7 bases, with 18 bases remaining between them. The CDR3 is 14 residues long. This clonotype was recorded at least ten times. Its antigen is not identified. TCRdb reprocessed the multiplex PCR reads with MiXCR, giving one entry per CDR3 protein. Of more than 50,000 distinct CDR3 sequences in the sample, roughly 57% were seen once. The receptor's source is a female donor with breast cancer. Some clones in this sample may be carry-over from other donors' samples. The gene calls are TRBV20-1 and TRBJ2-1; D ambiguous. Sequencing input: breast tumor tissue. Written as DNA, the CDR3 is TGCAGTGCTCAGGCGGCCCACCGTATGAATGAGCAGTTCTTC. It codes for CSAQAAHRMNEQFF.